Below, 8 T cell receptor beta chains from the same sample are listed, as sequenced in a study of cytomegalovirus exposure and HLA in healthy donors. A multiplex PCR was run with 60 Vbeta primers and 13 Jbeta primers. Assay: immunoSEQ multiplex PCR; the TCRdb copy retains only in-frame clones and omits some. The sample yields more than 100,000 clones, around 80% seen once. The sample taken for sequencing was PBMCs. These receptors were obtained from a woman between 18 and 29 years old in good health and CMV-seronegative.

The CDR3 sequence: CASSPPGTGATYEQYF. The CDR3 region has the DNA TGTGCCAGCTCACCACCGGGGACAGGGGCTACCTACGAGCAGTACTTC. This chain links TRBV18 with TRBJ2-7, with 10 positions matching TRBD1. Germline V gene sequence: CDR1 KGHSH, CDR2 LQKENI. The ends lost 0 bases at V and 2 bases at J; junction bases unmatched: 4. The CDR3 totals 16 residues.

V is TRBV5-1 and J is TRBJ2-3; maybe TRBD2 (6 bases). From germline, CDR1 is SGHRS and CDR2 YFSETQ. Trimming stripped 4 bases from V and 2 bases from J, with 11 bases between. CDR3 size: 14 residues. The CDR3 is CASSEAGITDTQYF. In nucleotides, the CDR3 is TGCGCCAGCAGCGAGGCGGGGATCACAGATACGCAGTATTTT.

The V and J genes are TRBV5-1 and TRBJ2-3, with unresolved D. V gave up 4 bases and J gave up 0 bases, with 6 bases separating them. Germline V CDR1 and CDR2: SGHRS, YFSETQ. The CDR3 is made up of 13 amino acids. The CDR3 coding sequence is TGCGCCAGCAGCCCGGTGAGCACAGATACGCAGTATTTT. It translates to CASSPVSTDTQYF. The entire variable domain, with the rest obtained from reference TRBV5-1 and TRBJ2-3, is as follows: KAGVTQTPRYLIKTRGQQVTLSCSPISGHRSVSWYQQTPGQGLQFLFEYFSETQRNKGNFPGRFSGRQFSNSRSEMNVSTLELGDSALYLCASSPVSTDTQYFGPGTRLTVL.

The rearrangement uses TRBV10-3 and TRBJ2-7; TRBD2 might be the D (6 bases). The CDR3 consists of 15 residues. Per germline, CDR1 ENHRY and CDR2 SYGVKD. Trimming stripped 3 bases from V and 7 bases from J, with 19 bases between. CDR3: CAISDPMGGPGEQYF. The CDR3 bases are TGTGCCATCAGTGACCCCATGGGAGGTCCGGGGGAGCAGTACTTC.

The rearrangement joins TRBV10-1 to TRBJ2-5; weak D call: TRBD2 (5 bases). The CDR3 extends over 15 amino acids. The germline V gene has CDR1 WNHNN and CDR2 SYGVQD (reference sequence). The germline V and J ends were trimmed by 3 bases and 1 base, with 12 bases remaining between them. CDR3 sequence (DNA): TGCGCCAGCAGTGAATTCGAGGCGGGCCAAGAGACCCAGTACTTC. As protein: CASSEFEAGQETQYF.

J is TRBJ2-5 and V is TRBV5-6, with no clear D. The CDR3 contains 13 residues. V was clipped by 0 bases and J by 5 bases, with 8 bases between them. Looked up from germline, CDR1 is SGHDT and CDR2 is YYEEEE. The CDR3 sequence: CASSLASEETQYF. For the CDR3, the DNA is TGTGCCAGCAGCTTGGCTAGTGAGGAGACCCAGTACTTC.

This chain links TRBV6-5 with TRBJ1-1; TRBD1 agrees at 7 bases. The V segment lost 6 bases and the J segment 3 bases; nucleotides outside the gene matches: 10. CDR1 is MNHEY, CDR2 SVGAGI, per germline. CDR3 length: 15 residues. The CDR3: CASSSTGAGDTEAFF. The CDR3 DNA follows: TGTGCCAGCAGCTCAACAGGGGCCGGCGACACTGAAGCTTTCTTT.

The V call is TRBV10-3, the J call TRBJ2-1; D not resolved. The CDR3 totals 11 residues. Germline CDR1 ENHRY, CDR2 SYGVKD. Trimming stripped 8 bases from V and 5 bases from J, with 7 bases between. The CDR3 reads CAIGEDNEQFF. The CDR3 DNA is TGTGCCATCGGCGAGGACAATGAGCAGTTCTTC.